The 25 T cell receptor beta chains in this list originate from one sample, sequenced in a study of cytomegalovirus exposure and HLA in healthy donors. The PCR was carried out with 60 Vbeta primers and 13 Jbeta primers. Produced via immunoSEQ multiplex PCR; TCRdb's table is partial and in-frame only. This table holds 120,000 to 150,000 clones, 50% to 75% found once. Sequencing was performed on PBMCs. These receptors all stem from a woman in her 30s in good health and CMV-seropositive.

The chain links TRBV29-1 to TRBJ1-3; TRBD1 agrees at 7 bases. The CDR3 extends over 12 amino acids. Trimming cost V 4 bases and J 3 bases; bases outside gene matches: 0. Germline CDR1 is SQVTM and CDR2 is ANQGSEA. In nucleotides, the CDR3 is TGCAGCGTTGGGGACAGTGGAAACACCATATATTTT. Its translation: CSVGDSGNTIYF.

V usage is TRBV2 and J usage is TRBJ2-1; 7 positions match TRBD1. V was clipped by 5 bases and J by 0 bases; unmatched bases: 4. The V gene's germline CDR1 is SNHLY and CDR2 FYNNEI. The CDR3 extends over 15 amino acids. This CDR3 reads CASSIDRASYNEQFF. In DNA form, the CDR3 reads TGTGCCAGCAGTATAGACAGGGCCTCCTACAATGAGCAGTTCTTC.

CDR3 sequence: CASSQISGGVTDTQYF. DNA of the CDR3: TGTGCCAGCAGCCAAATCTCGGGGGGGGTCACAGATACGCAGTATTTT. This chain links TRBV9 with TRBJ2-3; TRBD2 agrees at 8 bases. The CDR3 contains 16 residues. Trimming at V came to 4 bases and at J to 2 bases, leaving 9 bases not matched to a gene. The germline V gene encodes CDR1 SGDLS and CDR2 YYNGEE. The entire variable domain, with the rest obtained from reference TRBV9 and TRBJ2-3, is as follows: DSGVTQTPKHLITATGQRVTLRCSPRSGDLSVYWYQQSLDQGLQFLIQYYNGEERAKGNILERFSAQQFPDLHSELNLSSLELGDSALYFCASSQISGGVTDTQYFGPGTRLTVL.

J is TRBJ2-7 and V is TRBV15, with TRBD1 as a possible D gene (8 bases). Germline V gene lookup returns CDR1 LNHNV and CDR2 YYDKDF (reference sequence). V gave up 9 bases and J gave up 0 bases, with 15 bases separating them. CDR3 length equals 14 residues. CDR3 coding DNA: TGTGCCACGTCAAACAGGGGGGGCTCCTACGAGCAGTACTTC. Its translation is CATSNRGGSYEQYF.

The V and J genes are TRBV10-1 and TRBJ2-7; TRBD1 is a possible D gene (5 bases). The CDR3 loop spans 14 amino acids. V lost 2 bases, J lost 5 bases, and 13 bases lay in between. The germline CDR1 and CDR2 sequences are WNHNN and SYGVQD (reference sequence). The CDR3 nucleotides read TGCGCCAGCAGTGAGGATAGGGGTACAGACGAGCAGTACTTC. This codes for CASSEDRGTDEQYF.

This chain joins TRBV2 and TRBJ2-7, with TRBD1 matching 7 bases. The length of the CDR3 is 14 residues. CDR1 is SNHLY, CDR2 FYNNEI, per germline. After removal of 10 bases from V and 12 bases from J, the junction contained 21 bases not matched to a gene. CDR3 region: CATSLSRDSPSTYF. CDR3 DNA: TGTGCCACCTCCCTCTCCCGGGACAGCCCTTCAACGTACTTC.

The chain is built from TRBV2 and TRBJ2-2; 7 bases agree with TRBD1. J was trimmed by 6 bases and V by 4 bases; bases with no gene match: 17. Germline CDR1 and CDR2: SNHLY and FYNNEI. This CDR3 has 18 amino acids. The CDR3 bases are TGTGCCAGCAGTGGCCTTTTTGGGGGACAGCGAAATGCCGGGGAGCTGTTTTTT. It encodes CASSGLFGGQRNAGELFF. Combining the CDR3 with reference TRBV2 and TRBJ2-2 gives the whole variable domain EPEVTQTPSHQVTQMGQEVILRCVPISNHLYFYWYRQILGQKVEFLVSFYNNEISEKSEIFDDQFSVERPDGSNFTLKIRSTKLEDSAMYFCASSGLFGGQRNAGELFFGEGSRLTVL.

The chain combines TRBV9 with TRBJ1-3; TRBD1 matches at 7 bases. The length of the CDR3 is 17 residues. The V gene's germline CDR1 is SGDLS and CDR2 YYNGEE. Unmatched junction bases numbered 15, after V lost 0 bases and J lost 9 bases. DNA for the CDR3: TGTGCCAGCAGCGTAGGGCCCCCGACAGGGTCAGAGCCCACCATATATTTT. Translation gives CASSVGPPTGSEPTIYF.

The chain carries TRBV27 and TRBJ2-1; perhaps TRBD2 as D (7 bases). Trimming cost V 5 bases and J 7 bases, with 21 bases left between them. The CDR3 loop spans 16 amino acids. The germline V gene has CDR1 MNHEY and CDR2 SMNVEV (reference sequence). DNA for the CDR3: TGTGCCAGCAGTACCCTTGGGGGGGGCCGGTGGAATGAGCAGTTCTTC. This encodes CASSTLGGGRWNEQFF.

The chain uses TRBV6-5 and TRBJ1-1; D is perhaps TRBD1 (6 bases). Trimming pared 6 bases from V and 5 bases from J, leaving 16 bases between. This CDR3 has 14 residues. Germline values: CDR1 MNHEY, CDR2 SVGAGI. In DNA form, the CDR3 reads TGTGCCAGCAGGGTGACGGCGCAGGGGACTGAAGCTTTCTTT. Translation gives CASRVTAQGTEAFF.

The chain combines TRBV9 with TRBJ2-7; 7 bases are a match to TRBD1. Germline V CDR1 and CDR2: SGDLS, YYNGEE. This CDR3 has 14 residues. The V gene end was trimmed by 4 bases and the J gene end by 2 bases; junction bases not matched to a gene: 6. CDR3 sequence: CASSPGTAPYEQYF. In DNA form, the CDR3 reads TGTGCCAGCAGCCCCGGGACAGCCCCCTACGAGCAGTACTTC.

This chain links TRBV2 with TRBJ2-3, with TRBD1 as a possible D gene (6 bases). The CDR3 contains 14 residues. Trimming removed 5 bases from V and 5 bases from J, with 14 bases in between. CDR1 and CDR2 (germline): SNHLY, FYNNEI. The CDR3 reads CASSPSGRGDTQYF. The CDR3 DNA reads TGTGCCAGCAGTCCATCCGGCAGGGGAGATACGCAGTATTTT.

The CDR3 bases are TGTGCCAGCAGCCAGGACAGCGGCCAAGAGACCCAGTACTTC. The encoded protein is CASSQDSGQETQYF. This chain links TRBV7-9 with TRBJ2-5; the D gene is possibly TRBD1 (6 bases). The CDR3 length is 14 residues. The V gene's germline CDR1 is SEHNR and CDR2 FQNEAQ (reference sequence). V was trimmed by 5 bases and J by 1 base, leaving 11 bases between them.

The V gene is TRBV29-1, the J gene TRBJ2-3; 7 positions agree with TRBD1. CDR3 length equals 15 residues. Losses at the gene ends were 6 bases for V and 0 bases for J; bases not matched to a gene: 9. Germline V lookup: CDR1 SQVTM, CDR2 ANQGSEA. The CDR3 reads CSVRRWTGSTDTQYF. The CDR3 DNA reads as TGCAGCGTCCGCAGATGGACAGGCAGCACAGATACGCAGTATTTT.

The chain carries TRBV10-3 and TRBJ1-5; TRBD1 agrees at 7 bases. J gave up 0 bases and V 1 base, and 9 bases lay outside the gene matches. The CDR3 loop spans 18 amino acids. CDR1 and CDR2 from the germline V gene are ENHRY and SYGVKD. This CDR3 reads CAISEYWDRSFSNQPQHF. The CDR3 DNA sequence: TGTGCCATCAGTGAGTACTGGGACAGAAGCTTTAGCAATCAGCCCCAGCATTTT.

In this sample, this clone turned up once. Germline and junction disagree at one end, which may indicate a read error. Other DNA sequences of this sample code for an identical CDR3. CDR3 amino acids: CASSEGEDYNSPLHF. The CDR3 region has the DNA TGTGCCAGCAGTGAAGGCGAAGACTATAATTCCCCCCTCCACTTT. The rearrangement uses TRBV6-1 and TRBJ1-6; no firm D call. Germline values: CDR1 MNHNS, CDR2 SASEGT. The CDR3 has 15 amino acids.

V gene TRBV2 combines with J gene TRBJ1-1; 8 bases are a match to TRBD1. With V trimmed by 5 bases and J by 0 bases, 2 bases remained unmatched. The CDR3 loop spans 14 amino acids. Germline V lookup: CDR1 SNHLY, CDR2 FYNNEI. The CDR3 DNA follows: TGTGCCAGCAGTTGGACAGGGATGAACACTGAAGCTTTCTTT. Amino acids: CASSWTGMNTEAFF.

This clone was recorded a few times. CDR3 residues: CASSTVTGTAFF. The CDR3 bases are TGTGCCAGCAGTACCGTCACAGGCACGGCTTTCTTT. The chain joins TRBV7-9 to TRBJ1-1; maybe TRBD1 (5 bases). This CDR3 comprises 12 residues. Deletions cut 6 bases from V and 11 bases from J, with 16 bases between. Germline-derived CDR1 and CDR2 are SEHNR and FQNEAQ (reference sequence).

J is TRBJ2-3 and V is TRBV6-5; 7 bases are a match to TRBD2. CDR3 size: 15 residues. Germline assignment: CDR1 MNHEY and CDR2 SVGAGI. The DNA for the CDR3 is TGTACTAGGGATTGGGCGGGAGAAGGCACAGATACGCAGTATTTT. Encoded protein: CTRDWAGEGTDTQYF.

The rearrangement uses TRBV10-3 and TRBJ2-1, with TRBD2 matching 10 bases. The CDR3 contains 17 residues. Trimming at V came to 6 bases and at J to 0 bases, leaving 8 bases not matched to a gene. Per germline, CDR1 ENHRY and CDR2 SYGVKD. CDR3 nucleotides: TGTGCCATCAGGCCTAGCGGGGGCCTTAGCTCCTACAATGAGCAGTTCTTC. Translated: CAIRPSGGLSSYNEQFF.

This clone was seen a handful of times. CDR3 nucleotide sequence: TGTGCCAGCAGGACGGGGACAGGGGGCAAAGCTTTCTTT. As protein: CASRTGTGGKAFF. V gene TRBV5-6 combines with J gene TRBJ1-1; 12 nucleotides line up with TRBD1. V shed 5 bases, J shed 9 bases, and the junction held 5 bases outside the gene matches. Looked up from germline, CDR1 is SGHDT and CDR2 is YYEEEE. The CDR3 covers 13 residues.

This chain connects TRBV19 to TRBJ2-1; 8 bases agree with TRBD2. Germline trimming cut 6 bases from V and 3 bases from J; bases unmatched to any gene: 10. Per the germline V gene, CDR1 is LNHDA and CDR2 is SQIVND (reference sequence). The CDR3 spans 16 residues. CDR3 nucleotide sequence: TGTGCCAGTAGAGAGAGCGGGGGTTCCCTCTACAATGAGCAGTTCTTC. It translates to CASRESGGSLYNEQFF.

This clone was seen more than once but under ten times. The chain combines TRBV6-5 with TRBJ1-4, with D perhaps TRBD1 (6 bases). Germline CDR1 and CDR2: MNHEY and SVGAGI. Trimming took 0 bases from V and 8 from J, leaving 10 bases between them. The CDR3 consists of 14 residues. The CDR3, as DNA: TGTGCCAGCAGTTACTCGAGGGGGAGCGAAAAACTGTTTTTT. Encoded protein: CASSYSRGSEKLFF.

CDR3 sequence: CASGTTGQQYEQYF. CDR3 coding DNA: TGTGCCAGCGGTACCACGGGACAGCAGTACGAGCAGTACTTC. The chain joins TRBV7-9 to TRBJ2-7, with 7 bases fitting TRBD1. The V gene end was trimmed by 8 bases and the J gene end by 4 bases; junction bases not matched to a gene: 11. The CDR3 consists of 14 residues. Germline values: CDR1 SEHNR, CDR2 FQNEAQ (reference sequence).

V gene TRBV6-1 combines with J gene TRBJ2-7, with a possible D match to TRBD2 (5 bases). Trimming pared 8 bases from V and 6 bases from J, leaving 23 bases between. Germline CDR1 reads MNHNS; CDR2 reads SASEGT. This CDR3 has 15 residues. CDR3 in DNA: TGTGCCAGCTCCTCTTTTGTGGTAGCGTCAGGCGAGCAGTACTTC. This translates into CASSSFVVASGEQYF.